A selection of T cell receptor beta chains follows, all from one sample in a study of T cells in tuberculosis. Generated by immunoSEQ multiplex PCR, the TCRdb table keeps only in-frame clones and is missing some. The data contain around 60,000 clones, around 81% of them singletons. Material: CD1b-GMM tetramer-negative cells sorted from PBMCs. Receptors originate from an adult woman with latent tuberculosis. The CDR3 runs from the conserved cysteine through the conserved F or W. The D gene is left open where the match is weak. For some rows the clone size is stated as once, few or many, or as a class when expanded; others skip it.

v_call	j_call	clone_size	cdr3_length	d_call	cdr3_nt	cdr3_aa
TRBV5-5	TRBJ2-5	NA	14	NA	TGTGCCAGCAGCTGGTGGGGCAGGGAAGAGACCCAGTACTTC	CASSWWGREETQYF
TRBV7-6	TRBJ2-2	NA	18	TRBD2	TGTGCCAGCAGCATAAGCGGGAGGGCCCTCCGTGACACCGGGGAGCTGTTTTTT	CASSISGRALRDTGELFF
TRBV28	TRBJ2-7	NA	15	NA	TGTGCCAGCAGTTTGGCAGGCACGCTCTCCTACGAGCAGTACTTC	CASSLAGTLSYEQYF
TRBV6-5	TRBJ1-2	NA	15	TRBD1	TGTGCCAGCAGTTACCGACAGGGGGGATTCTATGGCTACACCTTC	CASSYRQGGFYGYTF
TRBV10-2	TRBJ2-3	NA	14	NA	TGCGCCAGCAGTGAGTCCGCGGGCGGAGATACGCAGTATTTT	CASSESAGGDTQYF
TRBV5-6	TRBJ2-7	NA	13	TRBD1	TGTGCCAGCACGGGACAGGGAGGTTACGAGCAGTACTTC	CASTGQGGYEQYF
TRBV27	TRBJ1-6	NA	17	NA	TGTGCCAGCAGTTTATACCCCCGCGGACTGTATAATTCACCCCTCCACTTT	CASSLYPRGLYNSPLHF
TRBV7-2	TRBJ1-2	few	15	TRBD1	TGTGCCAGCAGCTTTAGACAGGGGGCCCGTTCTGGCTACACCTTC	CASSFRQGARSGYTF
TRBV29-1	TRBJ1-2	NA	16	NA	TGCAGCGCTAAGCTTGGAACTTCAGGGATAGTAAATGGCTACACCTTC	CSAKLGTSGIVNGYTF
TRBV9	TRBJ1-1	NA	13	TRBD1	TGTGCCAGCAGCGTATCATGGACAGGGTTGGCTTTCTTT	CASSVSWTGLAFF
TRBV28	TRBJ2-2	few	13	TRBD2	TGTGCCAGCCGGGGGGGCGATGCCGGGGAGCTGTTTTTT	CASRGGDAGELFF
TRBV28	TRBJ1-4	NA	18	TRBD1	TGTGCCAGCAGCTTCTTTGGGACAGGGTTGGAGGAAAATGAAAAACTGTTTTTT	CASSFFGTGLEENEKLFF
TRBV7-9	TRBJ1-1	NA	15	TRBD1	TGTGCCAGCAGCATAGGACAGGGGGTGAACACTGAAGCTTTCTTT	CASSIGQGVNTEAFF
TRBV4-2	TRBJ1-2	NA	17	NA	TGTGCCAGCAGCCAAGAGAGGCGGGGGAGTAATCGCCATGGCTACACCTTC	CASSQERRGSNRHGYTF
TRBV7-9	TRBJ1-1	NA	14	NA	TGTGCCAGCAGCTTAGTTAGTCAGGGCACTGAAGCTTTCTTT	CASSLVSQGTEAFF
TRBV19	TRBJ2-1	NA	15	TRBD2	TGTGCCAGTAGTGGTTCTAGCGGAGGATACAATGAGCAGTTCTTC	CASSGSSGGYNEQFF
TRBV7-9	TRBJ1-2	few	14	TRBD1	TGTGCCAGCAGCTGGCCCGGGACAGGGGAGGGCTACACCTTC	CASSWPGTGEGYTF
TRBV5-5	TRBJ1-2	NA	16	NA	TGTGCCAGCAGCCCATTAGTAGTGGGGGGAATCCATGGCTACACCTTC	CASSPLVVGGIHGYTF
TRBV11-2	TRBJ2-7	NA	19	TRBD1	TGTGCCAGCAGCTTAGGTCTCGCCAAGCTGACAGAAGGGGGCCACGAGCAGTACTTC	CASSLGLAKLTEGGHEQYF
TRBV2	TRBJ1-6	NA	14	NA	TGTGCCAGCAGTCTTCGGGACACCGATTCACCCCTCCACTTT	CASSLRDTDSPLHF
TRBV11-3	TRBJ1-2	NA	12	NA	TGTGCCAGCAGCTCGACAGACTATGGCTACACCTTC	CASSSTDYGYTF
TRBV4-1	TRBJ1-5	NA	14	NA	TGCGCCAGCAGCCAAGACGGGGTTTTTCAGCCCCAGCATTTT	CASSQDGVFQPQHF
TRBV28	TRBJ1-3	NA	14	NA	TGTGCCAGCAGCATGGGAGGTTATGGAAACACCATATATTTT	CASSMGGYGNTIYF
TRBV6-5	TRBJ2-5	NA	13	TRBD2	TGTGCCAGCAGTCGGACTAGGGCGGAGACCCAGTACTTC	CASSRTRAETQYF
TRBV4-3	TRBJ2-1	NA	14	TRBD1	TGCGCCAGCTCCCGGACAGGTACCCACAATGAGCAGTTCTTC	CASSRTGTHNEQFF
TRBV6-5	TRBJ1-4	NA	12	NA	TGTGCCAGCCGATCAGGGGCCGAAAAACTGTTTTTT	CASRSGAEKLFF
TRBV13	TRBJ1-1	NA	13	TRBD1	TGTGCCAGCAGCCCCCCCCAGGGGGCTGAAGCTTTCTTT	CASSPPQGAEAFF
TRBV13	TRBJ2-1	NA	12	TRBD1	TGTGCCACCAACAGGGGGCCCAATGAGCAGTTCTTC	CATNRGPNEQFF
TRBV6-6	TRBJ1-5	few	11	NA	TGTGCCAGCGGCATCGATCAGCCCCAGCATTTT	CASGIDQPQHF
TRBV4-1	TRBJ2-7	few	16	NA	TGCGCCAGCAGCCAAGATTTGGCTCAACCTTCCTACGAGCAGTACTTC	CASSQDLAQPSYEQYF
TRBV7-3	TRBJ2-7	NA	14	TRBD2	TGTGCCAGCAGCTTAGGGGGGAGGGCCAGAGAGCAGTACTTC	CASSLGGRAREQYF